The next 10 T cell receptor beta chains were all read from a single sample in a study of T cell changes during pregnancy in multiple sclerosis. Using immunoSEQ multiplex PCR, the repertoire was profiled, and TCRdb retains in-frame clones only, with some absent. The profile shows around 86,000 clones, roughly 91% of them singletons. Sample: peripheral blood, taken in the first trimester of pregnancy. These receptors were collected from a female donor with multiple sclerosis, enrolled in a pregnancy study.

The V call is TRBV6-5, the J call TRBJ2-7; 8 bases map to TRBD1. In germline, CDR1 is MNHEY, CDR2 SVGAGI. This CDR3 contains 15 residues. V lost 7 bases, J lost 7 bases, and 15 bases stayed unmatched. In nucleotides, the CDR3 is TGTGCCAGCACCAAAGCCGGGACAGGCCCTGGGGAGCAGTACTTC. This codes for CASTKAGTGPGEQYF.

The chain couples TRBV7-9 to TRBJ1-2, with 7 bases that match TRBD1. Looked up from germline, CDR1 is SEHNR and CDR2 is FQNEAQ (reference sequence). Germline trimming cut 3 bases from V and 7 bases from J; bases unmatched to any gene: 17. This CDR3 comprises 17 residues. CDR3 protein: CASSFRTTNPTGSGYTF. The CDR3 coding sequence is TGTGCCAGCAGCTTTAGGACCACTAACCCGACAGGGTCTGGCTACACCTTC.

The chain combines TRBV6-5 with TRBJ2-3, with 8 bases matching TRBD1. The ends lost 2 bases at V and 2 bases at J; junction bases unmatched: 3. Per germline, CDR1 MNHEY and CDR2 SVGAGI. The CDR3 sequence is 15 residues long. The CDR3 DNA sequence: TGTGCCAGCAGTTACCTTCAGGGGGCCACAGATACGCAGTATTTT. This sequence encodes CASSYLQGATDTQYF.

This clone was counted a few times. The V call is TRBV5-6, the J call TRBJ1-6; D perhaps matches TRBD1 (5 bases). The CDR3 has 14 residues. Germline CDR1 reads SGHDT; CDR2 reads YYEEEE. Trimming took off 1 base at V and 11 bases at J, with 13 bases between the two ends. The CDR3 region has the DNA TGTGCCAGCAGCTTGAGTCAGGGTACAGCACCCCTCCACTTT. Translated: CASSLSQGTAPLHF. The full variable domain, rest sourced from reference TRBV5-6 and TRBJ1-6, is DAGVTQSPTHLIKTRGQQVTLRCSPKSGHDTVSWYQQALGQGPQFIFQYYEEEERQRGNFPDRFSGHQFPNYSSELNVNALLLGDSALYLCASSLSQGTAPLHFGNGTRLTVT.

The V call is TRBV10-1, the J call TRBJ2-1, with TRBD2 matching 8 bases. CDR1 is WNHNN and CDR2 is SYGVQD in the germline V gene (reference sequence). This CDR3 has 15 residues. V lost 4 bases, J lost 3 bases, and 5 bases stayed unmatched. The CDR3 DNA follows: TGCGCCAGCAGTGTAGGCAGCGGGGGCTACAATGAGCAGTTCTTC. As protein: CASSVGSGGYNEQFF.

This chain links TRBV7-6 with TRBJ2-6; TRBD2 might be the D (5 bases). Germline CDR1 reads SGHVS; CDR2 reads FNYEAQ. This CDR3 contains 15 residues. Trimming shortened V by 0 bases and J by 2 bases, and 5 bases separated the two germline ends. The CDR3 DNA follows: TGTGCCAGCAGCTTAGCCGGGGCTGGGGCCAACGTCCTGACTTTC. Its translation: CASSLAGAGANVLTF.

This chain links TRBV4-2 with TRBJ2-1, with TRBD2 as a possible D gene (6 bases). The CDR3 runs to 20 residues. Trimming cost V 0 bases and J 3 bases, with 24 bases left between them. The germline V gene encodes CDR1 LGHNA and CDR2 YNFKEQ. CDR3 in amino acids: CASSQDLGLAPRRGYNEQFF. The CDR3 nucleotides are TGTGCCAGCAGCCAAGATTTAGGGCTAGCCCCACGGAGGGGCTACAATGAGCAGTTCTTC.

This chain connects TRBV4-1 to TRBJ2-7; 9 nucleotides match TRBD1. V shed 4 bases, J shed 1 base, and the junction held 8 bases outside the gene matches. The V gene's germline CDR1 is MGHRA and CDR2 YSYEKL. CDR3 size: 16 residues. The CDR3: CASSLLPGQGSYEQYF. As DNA, the CDR3 is TGCGCCAGCAGCCTTTTACCGGGACAGGGATCCTACGAGCAGTACTTC.

The rearrangement joins TRBV6-5 to TRBJ2-3, with D tentatively TRBD2 (6 bases). V dropped 3 bases and J dropped 5 bases, with 9 bases sitting between them. This CDR3 region has 13 residues. Germline V gene lookup returns CDR1 MNHEY and CDR2 SVGAGI. The CDR3 DNA reads as TGTGCCAGCAGTTATAACGGGGGAGATACGCAGTATTTT. This translates into CASSYNGGDTQYF.

The J gene is TRBJ2-5, the V gene TRBV28; 8 nucleotides agree with TRBD2. The germline gives CDR1 MDHEN, CDR2 SYDVKM. This CDR3 contains 14 residues. Unmatched junction bases numbered 6, after V lost 5 bases and J lost 4 bases. CDR3 in amino acids: CASSPGGARETQYF. The CDR3 DNA reads TGTGCCAGCAGTCCCGGGGGGGCTCGAGAGACCCAGTACTTC.